This TCR beta chain was profiled in a study of beta chain features in type 1 diabetes. Looking at the study overall: All of the samples together had 107,917,701 sorted cells examined.

As to this clone: No antigen is known for it.

The study, taken as a whole, reports: Among all four CD4+ subsets, Type 1 diabetes patients had TCRB CDR3s that were moderately but significantly shorter.

Sequenced material consisted of expressed TCRB transcripts (all of the isolated RNA was reverse transcribed). Sequenced by immunoSEQ multiplex PCR; TCRdb stores in-frame clones only, minus some. The table shows 550,000 to 850,000 clones, with around an eighth occurring only once. V was trimmed by 0 bases and J by 1 base, leaving 6 bases between them. CDR3 size: 14 residues. Germline V gene lookup returns CDR1 SQVTM and CDR2 ANQGSEA. The TCR sequence derives from a young man with type 1 diabetes. Sequencing used naive CD4+ T cells from blood. The chain is built from TRBV29-1 and TRBJ2-2, with D hard to call. For the CDR3, the DNA is TGCAGCGTTGAAGAACACATGAACACCGGGGAGCTGTTTTTT. The encoded protein is CSVEEHMNTGELFF.